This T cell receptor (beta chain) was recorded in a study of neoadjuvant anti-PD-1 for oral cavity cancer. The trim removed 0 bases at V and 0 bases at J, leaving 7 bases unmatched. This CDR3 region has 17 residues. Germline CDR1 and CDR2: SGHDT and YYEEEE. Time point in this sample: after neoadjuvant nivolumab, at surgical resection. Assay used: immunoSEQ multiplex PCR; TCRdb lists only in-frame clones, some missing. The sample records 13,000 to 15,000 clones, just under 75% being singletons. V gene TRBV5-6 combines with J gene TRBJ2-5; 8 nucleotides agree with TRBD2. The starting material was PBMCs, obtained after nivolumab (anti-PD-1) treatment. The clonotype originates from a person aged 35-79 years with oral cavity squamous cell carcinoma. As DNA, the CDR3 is TGTGCCAGCAGCTTGGTAGGGCGGGAGGTCCACCAAGAGACCCAGTACTTC. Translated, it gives CASSLVGREVHQETQYF. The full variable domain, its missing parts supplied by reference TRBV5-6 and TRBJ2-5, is DAGVTQSPTHLIKTRGQQVTLRCSPKSGHDTVSWYQQALGQGPQFIFQYYEEEERQRGNFPDRFSGHQFPNYSSELNVNALLLGDSALYLCASSLVGREVHQETQYFGPGTRLLVL.